This passage covers 12 T cell receptor beta chains from one sample sequenced in a study of cytomegalovirus exposure and HLA in healthy donors. PCR primers comprised 60 Vbeta and 13 Jbeta primers. Assay: immunoSEQ multiplex PCR; the TCRdb copy retains only in-frame clones and omits some. This repertoire includes 90,000 to 130,000 clones. Source material: PBMCs. The receptors derive from a middle-aged man in good health and CMV-seropositive.

About this clone itself: A read error may produce the germline difference seen at one junction end. The same CDR3 can be traced to other DNA sequences in this sample. The chain recombines TRBV9 with TRBJ1-2, with D maybe TRBD1 (5 bases). This CDR3 is built from 14 residues. The germline V gene has CDR1 SGDLS and CDR2 YYNGEE. The CDR3 DNA reads as TGTGCCAGTAGCGGGAGACAGCCAAACTATGGCTACACCTTC. It is translated as CASSGRQPNYGYTF.

The chain recombines TRBV11-2 with TRBJ2-1; weak D call: TRBD2 (6 bases). The CDR3 is made up of 16 amino acids. Trimming shortened V by 0 bases and J by 1 base, and 10 bases separated the two germline ends. Germline CDR1 SGHAT, CDR2 FQNNGV. CDR3 DNA sequence: TGTGCCAGCAGCTTAGACCAGGGAGGTTCCTACAATGAGCAGTTCTTC. This translates into CASSLDQGGSYNEQFF.

V and J are TRBV28 and TRBJ1-4, with TRBD1 identical over 7 bases. CDR3 length: 14 residues. Germline V gene lookup returns CDR1 MDHEN and CDR2 SYDVKM. Unmatched junction bases numbered 7, after V lost 4 bases and J lost 8 bases. The CDR3, as DNA: TGTGCCAGCAGTTCCCGACAGGGATTGGAAAAACTGTTTTTT. Protein sequence: CASSSRQGLEKLFF.

The chain links TRBV6-5 to TRBJ1-3, with TRBD1 matching 8 bases. The V gene end was trimmed by 6 bases and the J gene end by 4 bases; junction bases not matched to a gene: 8. The CDR3 spans 15 residues. The germline V gene has CDR1 MNHEY and CDR2 SVGAGI. CDR3 loop: CASRPTGGTGNTIYF. The CDR3 nucleotides are TGTGCCAGCAGACCCACAGGGGGTACCGGAAACACCATATATTTT.

The V gene is TRBV10-3, the J gene TRBJ1-5; D gene unclear. CDR1 ENHRY and CDR2 SYGVKD come from the germline V gene. V lost 3 bases to trimming and J lost 5 bases, with 5 bases between them. The CDR3 is 12 amino acids. This chain's CDR3 is CAISDGDQPQHF. For the CDR3, the DNA is TGTGCCATCAGTGACGGGGATCAGCCCCAGCATTTT.

The chain carries TRBV16 and TRBJ1-1, with no clear D. CDR1 KGHSY and CDR2 FQNENV come from the germline V gene. The V and J ends lost 0 bases and 2 bases respectively, with 7 bases between them. This CDR3 has 14 amino acids. The chain's CDR3 is CASSQSLGNTEAFF. The CDR3 bases are TGTGCCAGCAGCCAATCGCTAGGTAACACTGAAGCTTTCTTT.

This rearrangement joins TRBV5-6 to TRBJ2-1, with 8 positions matching TRBD1. The germline V gene has CDR1 SGHDT and CDR2 YYEEEE. After removal of 1 base from V and 10 bases from J, the junction contained 10 bases not matched to a gene. The CDR3 is made up of 15 amino acids. Here the CDR3 reads CASSLSPTGASEQFF. CDR3 sequence (DNA): TGTGCCAGCAGCTTGTCTCCGACAGGGGCTAGCGAGCAGTTCTTC.

This chain joins TRBV28 and TRBJ1-1; D remains ambiguous. Deletions cut 10 bases from V and 4 bases from J, with 22 bases between. This CDR3 has 15 amino acids. The germline CDR1 and CDR2 sequences are MDHEN and SYDVKM. CDR3 protein: CAIQVGGFPGTEAFF. DNA for the CDR3: TGTGCCATCCAAGTCGGAGGGTTCCCCGGCACTGAAGCTTTCTTT.

The chain joins TRBV7-9 to TRBJ2-2; 7 bases line up with TRBD2. In germline, CDR1 is SEHNR, CDR2 FQNEAQ (reference sequence). V gave up 5 bases and J gave up 5 bases; unmatched junction bases: 14. There are 17 residues in the CDR3. The CDR3 protein is CASSGRTGTKGTGELFF. CDR3 nucleotides: TGTGCCAGCAGCGGTAGAACCGGGACTAAGGGGACCGGGGAGCTGTTTTTT.

The chain has TRBV2 and TRBJ1-3, with TRBD1 matching 10 bases. The CDR3 runs 17 residues. The junction had 8 bases not matched to a gene; V was cut back by 2 bases and J by 4 bases. Germline-derived CDR1 and CDR2 are SNHLY and FYNNEI. The CDR3 is CASSERRQGAGGNTIYF. For the CDR3, the DNA is TGTGCCAGCAGTGAACGCCGACAGGGGGCCGGGGGAAACACCATATATTTT.

With respect to this clone: The DNA is omitted, as the CDR3 cannot be located on it reliably, and the CDR3 follows TCRdb's listing. V is TRBV28 and J is TRBJ2-1; the D call TRBD2 from the table was never checked on the DNA. CDR1 is MDHEN and CDR2 is SYDVKM in the germline V gene. The CDR3 spans 20 amino acids, including both terminal residues. CDR3 in amino acids: CASSSSRLREAAQIYNEQFF.

The rearrangement links TRBV27 to TRBJ2-1; the D is unclear. The CDR3 consists of 15 residues. Germline CDR1 and CDR2: MNHEY and SMNVEV (reference sequence). Trimming took off 2 bases at V and 5 bases at J, with 13 bases between the two ends. CDR3 residues: CASSLGSKPHNEQFF. The DNA of the CDR3 is TGTGCCAGCAGTTTAGGCTCAAAACCCCACAATGAGCAGTTCTTC.